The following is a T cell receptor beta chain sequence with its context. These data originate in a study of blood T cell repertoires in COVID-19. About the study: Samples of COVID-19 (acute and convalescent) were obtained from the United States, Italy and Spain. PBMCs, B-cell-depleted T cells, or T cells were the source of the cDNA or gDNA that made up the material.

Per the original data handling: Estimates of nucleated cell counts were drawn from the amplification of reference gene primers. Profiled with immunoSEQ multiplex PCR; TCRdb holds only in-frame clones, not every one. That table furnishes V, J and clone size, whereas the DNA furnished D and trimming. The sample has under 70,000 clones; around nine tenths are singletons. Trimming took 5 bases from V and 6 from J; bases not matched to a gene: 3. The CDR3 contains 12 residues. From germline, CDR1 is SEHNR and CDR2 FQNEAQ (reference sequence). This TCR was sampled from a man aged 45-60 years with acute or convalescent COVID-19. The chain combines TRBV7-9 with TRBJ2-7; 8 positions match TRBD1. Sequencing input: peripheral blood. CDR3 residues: CASSGQGGEQYF. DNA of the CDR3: TGTGCCAGCAGCGGACAGGGTGGCGAGCAGTACTTC.